The 27 T cell receptor beta chains listed next were all sequenced from one sample in a study of CD8+CD57+ T cells in acquired aplastic anemia. TCR beta VDJ and CDR3 profiling used genomic DNA as template. In TCRdb, the reads were re-called with MiXCR into one record per CDR3 protein. This table has 450,000 to 600,000 distinct CDR3 sequences, about a third appearing once. Previously, flow cytometry had revealed CD8+CD57+ cell expansion in the patients chosen for sequencing. The sample taken for sequencing was sorted CD4+, CD8+, or CD8+CD57+ T cells (not recorded which) from PBMCs. Every receptor here comes from a human donor with aplastic anemia.

The rearrangement uses TRBV29-1 and TRBJ2-3; TRBD1 aligns across 10 bases. Trimming took 4 bases from V and 3 from J; bases not matched to a gene: 10. Germline CDR1 reads SQVTM; CDR2 reads ANQGSEA. This CDR3 spans 16 amino acids. The CDR3 DNA reads TGCAGCGTTGGACAACCGGGACAGGGGAAAACAGATACGCAGTATTTT. Protein: CSVGQPGQGKTDTQYF.

This clonotype was seen ten or more times. V and J are TRBV19 and TRBJ1-6; no reliable D call. Germline CDR1 LNHDA, CDR2 SQIVND (reference sequence). The CDR3 covers 14 residues. V was pared by 4 bases and J by 8 bases, with 12 bases between. The CDR3, as DNA: TGTGCCAGTAGTACAGGTGGGCGTGATTCACCCCTCCACTTT. Translation gives CASSTGGRDSPLHF.

As to this clonotype: A much larger clone sits a single nucleotide away, making a read error possible. J is TRBJ2-7 and V is TRBV20-1; tentative D call: TRBD1 (6 bases). The CDR3 runs 14 residues. The germline V and J ends were trimmed by 3 bases and 5 bases, with 17 bases remaining between them. Germline V gene lookup returns CDR1 DFQATT and CDR2 SNEGSKA (reference sequence). The CDR3 region is CSASDSGQGNEQYF. In DNA, the CDR3 is TGCAGTGCTAGCGATTCGGGACAAGGGAACGAGCAGTACTTC.

Comment on this clonotype: This may be a read error, as it is one base from a much larger clone. This chain joins TRBV24-1 and TRBJ2-2; the match to TRBD1 covers 10 bases. The CDR3 covers 17 residues. J gave up 4 bases and V 4 bases, and 8 bases lay outside the gene matches. The germline V gene encodes CDR1 KGHDR and CDR2 SFDVKD. In nucleotides, the CDR3 is TGTGCCACCAGTGACACCGGGACAGGGGTGAGCACCGGGGAGCTGTTTTTT. This encodes CATSDTGTGVSTGELFF.

In this sample, this clonotype turned up a few times. The genes are TRBV20-1 and TRBJ2-5; D might be TRBD2 (5 bases). The CDR3 totals 14 residues. The V end lost 2 bases, the J end lost 5 bases, and 15 bases lay between the germline ends. CDR1 DFQATT and CDR2 SNEGSKA come from the germline V gene (reference sequence). CDR3 nucleotides: TGCAGTGCTAGAAGTCCCCCAGGAGGCGAGACCCAGTACTTC. It translates to CSARSPPGGETQYF.

This rearrangement joins TRBV7-6 to TRBJ2-3; D perhaps matches TRBD2 (7 bases). This CDR3 is 15 amino acids long. V was pared by 6 bases and J by 1 base, with 14 bases between. The germline V gene has CDR1 SGHVS and CDR2 FNYEAQ. The CDR3 is CASSLRGGGTDTQYF. The CDR3 nucleotides are TGTGCCAGCAGTCTAAGGGGGGGGGGCACAGATACGCAGTATTTT.

This chain links TRBV7-3 with TRBJ2-2; 8 nucleotides match TRBD2. V trimming: 6 bases; J trimming: 1 base; junction bases outside the gene matches: 10. The V gene's germline CDR1 is SGHTA and CDR2 FQGTGA. The CDR3 length is 17 residues. CDR3 DNA: TGTGCCAGCAGTTACCCCCGCGGGGGGATGAACACCGGGGAGCTGTTTTTT. It specifies CASSYPRGGMNTGELFF.

The chain joins TRBV19 to TRBJ1-5; unclear D gene. Per the germline V gene, CDR1 is LNHDA and CDR2 is SQIVND (reference sequence). V lost 3 bases to trimming and J lost 0 bases, with 12 bases between them. CDR3 size: 16 residues. Here the CDR3 DNA reads TGTGCCAGTAGTATTGGAGACACCTATAGCAATCAGCCCCAGCATTTT. It specifies CASSIGDTYSNQPQHF. Full variable domain (remainder filled in from reference TRBV19 and TRBJ1-5): DGGITQSPKYLFRKEGQNVTLSCEQNLNHDAMYWYRQDPGQGLRLIYYSQIVNDFQKGDIAEGYSVSREKKESFPLTVTSAQKNPTAFYLCASSIGDTYSNQPQHFGDGTRLSIL.

This clonotype was detected ten times or more. The CDR3 reads CSAKQGLREQYF. CDR3 bases: TGCAGTGCCAAACAGGGGTTGCGGGAGCAGTACTTC. The gene calls are TRBV20-1 and TRBJ2-7; 7 nucleotides match TRBD1. Germline values: CDR1 DFQATT, CDR2 SNEGSKA (reference sequence). The CDR3 has 12 residues. With V trimmed by 6 bases and J by 7 bases, 9 bases remained unmatched.

This clonotype was observed a single time. This chain connects TRBV15 to TRBJ1-2; 10 bases fit TRBD1. The CDR3 extends over 18 amino acids. Losses at the gene ends were 3 bases for V and 2 bases for J; bases not matched to a gene: 12. Per germline, CDR1 LNHNV and CDR2 YYDKDF (reference sequence). The CDR3: CATSSEDRGLLVNYGYTF. The CDR3 DNA reads TGTGCCACCAGCAGTGAGGACAGGGGGTTGTTGGTCAACTATGGCTACACCTTC.

Concerning this clonotype: The junction and the germline gene differ at one end; a read error may be behind it. V is TRBV29-1 and J is TRBJ1-6; a possible D gene is TRBD1 (5 bases). Per the germline V gene, CDR1 is SQVTM and CDR2 is ANQGSEA. This CDR3 region has 8 residues. This chain's CDR3 is CSVETDSF. For the CDR3, the DNA is TGCAGCGTTGAAACCGACAGTTTT.

This clonotype appeared many times. The chain recombines TRBV29-1 with TRBJ2-2; tentative D call: TRBD1 (5 bases). V shed 6 bases and J shed 2 bases, with 7 bases lying between them. The CDR3 spans 12 residues. Germline CDR1 and CDR2: SQVTM and ANQGSEA. The CDR3 loop is CSVGHNTGELFF. In nucleotides, the CDR3 is TGCAGCGTCGGACATAACACCGGGGAGCTGTTTTTT.

This chain joins TRBV25-1 and TRBJ2-3; TRBD1 might be the D (6 bases). The V gene lost 2 bases and the J gene lost 0 bases, with 9 bases spanning the gap. CDR1 and CDR2 (germline): MGHDK, SYGVNS. CDR3 size: 15 residues. This CDR3 reads CASSETGRSTDTQYF. CDR3 nucleotide sequence: TGTGCCAGCAGTGAAACAGGGCGAAGCACAGATACGCAGTATTTT.

About this clonotype: A much larger clone lies a single base off, so this may be a read error. CDR3 nucleotides: TGTGCCAGCAGCCTCGACAGGTGGGAGACCCAGTACTTC. Amino acid sequence: CASSLDRWETQYF. The V call is TRBV7-9, the J call TRBJ2-5, with D possibly being TRBD1 (6 bases). The germline V gene has CDR1 SEHNR and CDR2 FQNEAQ (reference sequence). The V and J ends lost 5 bases and 5 bases respectively, with 12 bases between them. The CDR3 contains 13 residues.

Comment on this clonotype: A read error may produce the germline difference seen at one junction end. This chain joins TRBV13 and TRBJ1-2; 7 positions agree with TRBD1. This CDR3 is 13 amino acids long. Germline values: CDR1 PRHDT, CDR2 FYEKMQ (reference sequence). The CDR3 coding sequence is TGTGCCATCAGCTCAGACAGGGAGGGGGGCTACACCTTC. Protein: CAISSDREGGYTF.

This clonotype was seen ten or more times. This chain joins TRBV19 and TRBJ2-7; D tentatively fits TRBD1 or TRBD2 (5 bases each). The V and J ends lost 6 bases and 3 bases respectively, with 18 bases between them. Germline values: CDR1 LNHDA, CDR2 SQIVND (reference sequence). The CDR3 covers 15 residues. The CDR3 reads CASSKNRDEYYEQYF. The DNA of the CDR3 is TGTGCCAGTAGCAAAAACCGGGACGAATACTACGAGCAGTACTTC.

This chain connects TRBV11-2 to TRBJ2-7; 7 bases agree with TRBD2. Per germline, CDR1 SGHAT and CDR2 FQNNGV. The junction had 13 bases not matched to a gene; V was cut back by 5 bases and J by 0 bases. This CDR3 spans 17 amino acids. The CDR3 nucleotides are TGTGCCAGCAGCCCTCCCCTTTGGGGGGGGGACTCCTACGAGCAGTACTTC. Protein sequence: CASSPPLWGGDSYEQYF.

A remark on this clonotype: A read error may explain this, as a much larger clone is one base away. This sequence joins TRBV7-9 and TRBJ1-2; 7 bases are a match to TRBD1. Germline loops: CDR1 SEHNR, CDR2 FQNEAQ (reference sequence). The CDR3 has 16 residues. CDR3 DNA sequence: TGTGCCAGCAGCAGCCAGACAGGGAGGGTCGACTATGGCCACACCTTC. Residues: CASSSQTGRVDYGHTF.

The CDR3: CASSLVLSGSNSPLHF. In nucleotides, the CDR3 is TGCGCCAGCAGCTTGGTGTTGTCCGGTAGTAATTCACCCCTCCACTTT. The chain is built from TRBV5-1 and TRBJ1-6, with D unclear. The CDR3 totals 16 residues. Germline CDR1 reads SGHRS; CDR2 reads YFSETQ. V lost 0 bases and J lost 6, with 13 bases in between.

The table lists this clonotype with many counts. The rearrangement joins TRBV24-1 to TRBJ2-4; 8 positions match TRBD1. This CDR3 has 14 amino acids. Germline values: CDR1 KGHDR, CDR2 SFDVKD. The V gene end was trimmed by 4 bases and the J gene end by 15 bases; junction bases not matched to a gene: 13. The CDR3 loop reads CATSDPGQAEGWYF. DNA of the CDR3: TGTGCCACCAGTGACCCGGGACAGGCCGAGGGGTGGTACTTC.

This clonotype appeared a few times. This chain links TRBV20-1 with TRBJ2-3; D unclear. There are 15 residues in the CDR3. V dropped 0 bases and J dropped 0 bases, with 10 bases sitting between them. Per germline, CDR1 DFQATT and CDR2 SNEGSKA (reference sequence). The CDR3 region has the DNA TGCAGTGCTAGAGATCCCCAGACTAGCACAGATACGCAGTATTTT. Encoded protein: CSARDPQTSTDTQYF.

This clonotype was observed at least ten times. The J gene is TRBJ2-2, the V gene TRBV10-3; maybe TRBD1 (5 bases). The CDR3 has 14 amino acids. V lost 8 bases and J lost 3, with 13 bases in between. Germline CDR1 ENHRY, CDR2 SYGVKD. The DNA of the CDR3 is TGTGCCATCTTGCAGGGTCGGGACACCGGGGAGCTGTTTTTT. Its protein product is CAILQGRDTGELFF.

The sample holds a few counts of this clonotype. CDR3 amino acids: CASIDRTDTQYF. The CDR3 DNA reads as TGTGCCAGCATCGACCGGACAGATACGCAGTATTTT. V and J are TRBV12-3 or TRBV12-4 and TRBJ2-3, with D uncertain. V lost 7 bases to trimming and J lost 3 bases, with 8 bases between them. The CDR3 totals 12 residues.

This chain joins TRBV12-3 or TRBV12-4 and TRBJ2-1, with 11 bases identical to TRBD1. This CDR3 comprises 17 residues. Trimming removed 3 bases from V and 7 bases from J; junction bases left unmatched: 11. CDR3 sequence: CASSLSRDRGWRNEQFF. CDR3 nucleotide sequence: TGTGCCAGCAGTTTGTCCCGGGACAGGGGGTGGAGGAATGAGCAGTTCTTC.

In this sample, this clonotype turned up a few times. A much larger clone lies a single base off, so this may be a read error. The DNA of the CDR3 is TGTGCCAGCAGCCACTCTGGAAACACCATATATTTT. Residues: CASSHSGNTIYF. The chain uses TRBV3-1 and TRBJ1-3; D ambiguous. Germline V gene data show CDR1 as LGHDT and CDR2 as YNNKEL (reference sequence). This CDR3 spans 12 amino acids. Trimming left V 3 bases short and J 0 bases short, with 0 bases between.

This clonotype was detected many times. V gene TRBV14 combines with J gene TRBJ2-7, with TRBD2 identical over 11 bases. Looked up from germline, CDR1 is SGHDN and CDR2 is FVKESK. There are 15 residues in the CDR3. The junction had 9 bases not matched to a gene; V was cut back by 5 bases and J by 6 bases. In nucleotides, the CDR3 is TGTGCCAGCAGCTTAATAGCGGGGGGGCGTTCCGAGCAGTACTTC. Protein: CASSLIAGGRSEQYF.

J is TRBJ2-2 and V is TRBV7-2, with D possibly being TRBD2 (6 bases). Trimming shortened V by 10 bases and J by 5 bases, and 14 bases separated the two germline ends. This CDR3 region has 13 residues. Germline V gene data show CDR1 as SGHTA and CDR2 as FQGNSA. The CDR3 DNA reads TGTGCCATGGGGCAGGCGGGGACCGGGGAGCTGTTTTTT. Translation: CAMGQAGTGELFF.